Listed here is a single T cell receptor beta chain. The sample is drawn from a study of graft-versus-host responses after intestinal transplantation. Study-level information: Each recipient received anti-thymocyte globulin induction, then tacrolimus and steroids for about three years.

Using immunoSEQ multiplex PCR, the repertoire was profiled, and TCRdb retains in-frame clones only, with some absent. The sample holds 15,000 to 20,000 clones; around 90% are singletons and the top ten take roughly 1.9%. This CDR3 comprises 17 residues. Per germline, CDR1 SEHNR and CDR2 FQNEAQ (reference sequence). V shed 7 bases and J 3 bases; nucleotides not matched to a gene: 18. Sequences were derived from PBMCs, sampled 350 to 400 days after transplant. This chain links TRBV7-9 with TRBJ2-7; 7 bases fit TRBD1. The receptor's source is a human patient who received an intestinal transplant, so some T cells may come from the graft donor. The CDR3 nucleotides read TGTGCCAGCACCGGTGACAGGGACAACCTTAACCTCTACGAGCAGTACTTC. Translating it yields CASTGDRDNLNLYEQYF.